This is a list of T cell receptor beta chains from one sample in a study of molecular identifiers for immune sequencing clone quantification. TCRdb redid the calling of the PCR reads with MiXCR, one entry per CDR3 protein. Altogether about half a million distinct CDR3 sequences are present, roughly 24% being singletons, with the ten largest covering over 0.6%. The sequencing input was naive CD8+ T cells from blood, with Jurkat cell RNA spiked in. These TCRs come from a human donor in good health. Some libraries in this study had Jurkat cell RNA spiked in. Each CDR3 is given without its conserved first and last residue.

v_call: TRBV6-5; j_call: TRBJ2-3; cdr3_aa: ASRIAGFSTDTQY
v_call: TRBV7-2; j_call: TRBJ1-1; cdr3_aa: ASSLDLVGGVTEAF
v_call: TRBV7-2; j_call: TRBJ2-1; cdr3_aa: ASSLGGGAYNEQF
v_call: TRBV27; j_call: TRBJ2-7; cdr3_aa: ASSPLFTGTSGYEQY
v_call: TRBV6-5; j_call: TRBJ1-1; cdr3_aa: ASSYHRGAEAF
v_call: TRBV11-2; j_call: TRBJ2-5; cdr3_aa: ASSWGQGLANRQETQY
v_call: TRBV7-8; j_call: TRBJ1-1; cdr3_aa: ASSKKEINPALKHAEAF
v_call: TRBV28; j_call: TRBJ1-1; cdr3_aa: ASSPPPDRGPVPEAF
v_call: TRBV19; j_call: TRBJ2-2; cdr3_aa: ASSIWKITGALF
v_call: TRBV7-9; j_call: TRBJ2-3; cdr3_aa: ASSFFGLASTDTQY
v_call: TRBV4-3; j_call: TRBJ2-5; cdr3_aa: ASSQDTADGETQY
v_call: TRBV4-3; j_call: TRBJ1-1; cdr3_aa: ASSSGQRQGGTEAF
v_call: TRBV10-3; j_call: TRBJ2-1; cdr3_aa: AISESIGLAQNEQF
v_call: TRBV7-6; j_call: TRBJ2-7; cdr3_aa: ASSLGQGEGEQY
v_call: TRBV29-1; j_call: TRBJ2-3; cdr3_aa: SVEDERGGDTQY
v_call: TRBV20-1; j_call: TRBJ2-1; cdr3_aa: SARGPSGVDEQF
v_call: TRBV3-1; j_call: TRBJ2-7; cdr3_aa: ASSRAPVLGQY
v_call: TRBV5-1; j_call: TRBJ2-5; cdr3_aa: ASSFWDYQETQY
v_call: TRBV12-3/TRBV12-4; j_call: TRBJ2-7; cdr3_aa: ASSLDQAHYEQY
v_call: TRBV7-2; j_call: TRBJ1-5; cdr3_aa: ASSLAVWQGALQLQPQH
v_call: TRBV10-3; j_call: TRBJ2-3; cdr3_aa: AISEELANTDTQY
v_call: TRBV19; j_call: TRBJ2-2; cdr3_aa: ASSIGTRGYGELF
v_call: TRBV10-3; j_call: TRBJ1-3; cdr3_aa: AISVPASGNTIY
v_call: TRBV20-1; j_call: TRBJ1-6; cdr3_aa: SARDPSGINSPLH
v_call: TRBV28; j_call: TRBJ2-7; cdr3_aa: ASSLGQDGFYEQY
v_call: TRBV9; j_call: TRBJ1-2; cdr3_aa: ASSEAGSQGYT
v_call: TRBV7-9; j_call: TRBJ2-1; cdr3_aa: ASSPREGYGLNEQF
v_call: TRBV7-6; j_call: TRBJ2-3; cdr3_aa: ASSLAVIRDLSTDTQY
v_call: TRBV7-9; j_call: TRBJ2-2; cdr3_aa: ASRREINTGELF
v_call: TRBV5-1; j_call: TRBJ2-7; cdr3_aa: ASSLVWGSAYEQY
v_call: TRBV6-2/TRBV6-3; j_call: TRBJ2-2; cdr3_aa: ASSYPRGGELF
v_call: TRBV29-1; j_call: TRBJ1-2; cdr3_aa: SVRLANYGYT
v_call: TRBV20-1; j_call: TRBJ2-7; cdr3_aa: SAREAGGPPYEQY
v_call: TRBV14; j_call: TRBJ1-1; cdr3_aa: ASSPTMNTEAF
v_call: TRBV20-1; j_call: TRBJ2-1; cdr3_aa: SAWSGGLYNEQF
v_call: TRBV12-3/TRBV12-4; j_call: TRBJ2-1; cdr3_aa: ASSSGTQF
v_call: TRBV14; j_call: TRBJ2-7; cdr3_aa: ASSQDSGVISYEQY
v_call: TRBV11-2; j_call: TRBJ2-1; cdr3_aa: ASSSVPWHLERF
v_call: TRBV7-7; j_call: TRBJ2-2; cdr3_aa: ASSPRGGTNTGELF
v_call: TRBV7-2; j_call: TRBJ1-1; cdr3_aa: ASTGGLGTEAF
v_call: TRBV25-1; j_call: TRBJ2-7; cdr3_aa: ASSKWTSGNYYEQY
v_call: TRBV6-2/TRBV6-3; j_call: TRBJ2-7; cdr3_aa: ASSLAETYEQY
v_call: TRBV9; j_call: TRBJ2-5; cdr3_aa: ASSDPGGTDAPFQETQY
v_call: TRBV14; j_call: TRBJ1-6; cdr3_aa: ASSQGRRALDNSPLH
v_call: TRBV6-2/TRBV6-3; j_call: TRBJ1-2; cdr3_aa: ASSSPDTYGYT
v_call: TRBV20-1; j_call: TRBJ2-7; cdr3_aa: SAWTGTYEQY